This is a list of T cell receptor beta chains from one sample in a study of blood T cells in healthy people across ages. TCRdb ran MiXCR on the 5' RACE reads and lists one entry per CDR3 protein. The table includes some 920,000 distinct CDR3 sequences, roughly half detected once. The sequencing input was blood. The receptors shown here come from a woman aged 55-69 years in good health. CDR3s leave out the opening cysteine and the closing phenylalanine or tryptophan. Clone size appears in some rows only: once, few, many, or a class for an expanded clone.

j_gene: TRBJ2-5
v_gene: TRBV29-1
abundance: -
CDR3aa: SVEESGWVPVETQY

j_gene: TRBJ2-2
v_gene: TRBV5-1
abundance: -
CDR3aa: ASSLGLAAFTGELF

j_gene: TRBJ2-7
v_gene: TRBV7-2
abundance: -
CDR3aa: ASSFPKPSGEQY

j_gene: TRBJ2-6
v_gene: TRBV6-1
abundance: few
CDR3aa: ASSGGELSGANVLT

j_gene: TRBJ2-5
v_gene: TRBV12-3/TRBV12-4
abundance: -
CDR3aa: ASSLATGTQY

j_gene: TRBJ1-1
v_gene: TRBV27
abundance: many
CDR3aa: ASSLSMNTEAF

j_gene: TRBJ2-3
v_gene: TRBV2
abundance: -
CDR3aa: ASSDRPSGGFSTNTQY

j_gene: TRBJ2-3
v_gene: TRBV2
abundance: -
CDR3aa: ASSVGGMGSTDTQY

j_gene: TRBJ2-2
v_gene: TRBV29-1
abundance: few
CDR3aa: SVRWKNTGELF

j_gene: TRBJ2-1
v_gene: TRBV12-5
abundance: -
CDR3aa: ASGPPGSAEQF

j_gene: TRBJ2-7
v_gene: TRBV7-2
abundance: -
CDR3aa: ASSARVGTGYEQY

j_gene: TRBJ2-2
v_gene: TRBV20-1
abundance: -
CDR3aa: SAEQLGGGELF

j_gene: TRBJ1-2
v_gene: TRBV5-1
abundance: -
CDR3aa: ASSSSGSYYGYT

j_gene: TRBJ1-2
v_gene: TRBV20-1
abundance: -
CDR3aa: SARLGDYGYT

j_gene: TRBJ2-7
v_gene: TRBV28
abundance: -
CDR3aa: ASRGRGRGSDEQY

j_gene: TRBJ2-7
v_gene: TRBV4-1
abundance: few
CDR3aa: ASSPVVAPFSYEQY

j_gene: TRBJ2-1
v_gene: TRBV4-1
abundance: -
CDR3aa: ASSYSPRLADEQF

j_gene: TRBJ2-7
v_gene: TRBV2
abundance: -
CDR3aa: ASSDSASYEQY

j_gene: TRBJ1-2
v_gene: TRBV29-1
abundance: few
CDR3aa: SVNRGRNYGYT

j_gene: TRBJ2-1
v_gene: TRBV29-1
abundance: few
CDR3aa: SVPVRDRGVGSSYNEQF

j_gene: TRBJ2-1
v_gene: TRBV3-1
abundance: -
CDR3aa: ASSHRALANNEQF

j_gene: TRBJ1-4
v_gene: TRBV28
abundance: -
CDR3aa: ASSLGGSLNEKLF

j_gene: TRBJ2-1
v_gene: TRBV7-2
abundance: -
CDR3aa: ASSLTSGSMYNEQF

j_gene: TRBJ1-2
v_gene: TRBV7-9
abundance: few
CDR3aa: ASSPDSLHGYT

j_gene: TRBJ2-7
v_gene: TRBV28
abundance: -
CDR3aa: ASSWDRGLRVYEQY

j_gene: TRBJ2-7
v_gene: TRBV7-2
abundance: -
CDR3aa: ASSLERLREQY

j_gene: TRBJ1-4
v_gene: TRBV25-1
abundance: few
CDR3aa: AVDRGLGKLF

j_gene: TRBJ2-2
v_gene: TRBV11-2
abundance: few
CDR3aa: ASSLDSPLAGQNTGELF

j_gene: TRBJ2-3
v_gene: TRBV28
abundance: few
CDR3aa: ASLRSLGGTSGKDTDTQY

j_gene: TRBJ2-3
v_gene: TRBV30
abundance: -
CDR3aa: AWSVSVGSTDTRY

j_gene: TRBJ1-5
v_gene: TRBV12-3/TRBV12-4
abundance: once
CDR3aa: ASSGSGTPGNQPQH

j_gene: TRBJ1-5
v_gene: TRBV29-1
abundance: -
CDR3aa: SVGAASNQPQH

j_gene: TRBJ2-4
v_gene: TRBV6-2/TRBV6-3
abundance: few
CDR3aa: ASRRGGGNIQY

j_gene: TRBJ1-5
v_gene: TRBV18
abundance: -
CDR3aa: ASSPRSGGSEPQH

j_gene: TRBJ1-2
v_gene: TRBV6-6
abundance: few
CDR3aa: ASSGRRDGDGYT

j_gene: TRBJ2-5
v_gene: TRBV4-1
abundance: few
CDR3aa: ASSQVFGQETQY